This T cell receptor beta chain was observed in a study of CD8 T cells in ankylosing spondylitis. Preparation of TCR beta libraries was done by quantitative 5'-RACE with molecular barcodes. TCRdb recomputed calls from the 5' RACE reads with MiXCR, one row per CDR3 protein. The table includes some 90,000 distinct CDR3 sequences, around 25% detected once. Overall study results and limits: Reportedly, significant enrichment of disease-linked clones occurred in matched ankylosing spondylitis synovial fluid. Ankylosing spondylitis blood seemed to carry a telltale TCR beta motif made of seven or eight highly homologous variants.

This clonotype appeared a few times. Its antigen is currently unknown. The sequence came from a male donor with ankylosing spondylitis or in good health (not recorded which). Sample: blood, either unsorted or a sorted T cell fraction (not recorded which).

CDR3 amino acids: CASSLLTGGETQYF. The CDR3 DNA follows: TGTGCCAGCAGTTTATTAACCGGGGGCGAGACCCAGTACTTC. The chain joins TRBV27 to TRBJ2-5; D may match TRBD1 or TRBD2 (6 bases each). This CDR3 region has 14 residues. V was shortened by 1 base and J by 5 bases, with 11 bases between the two germline ends. Looked up from germline, CDR1 is MNHEY and CDR2 is SMNVEV (reference sequence).